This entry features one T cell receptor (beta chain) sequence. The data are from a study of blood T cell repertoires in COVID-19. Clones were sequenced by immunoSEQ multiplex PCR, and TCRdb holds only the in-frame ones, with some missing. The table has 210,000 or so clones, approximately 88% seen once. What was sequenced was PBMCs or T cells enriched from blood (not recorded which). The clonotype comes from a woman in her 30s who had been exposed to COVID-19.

The CDR3 protein is CASSPGRMNTEAFF. The CDR3 DNA is TGTGCCAGTAGTCCAGGGAGGATGAACACTGAAGCTTTCTTT. The rearrangement joins TRBV19 to TRBJ1-1; a possible D gene is TRBD1 (5 bases). The CDR3 covers 14 residues. Trimming pared 5 bases from V and 0 bases from J, leaving 10 bases between. Per germline, CDR1 LNHDA and CDR2 SQIVND (reference sequence).